This entry describes one TCR beta chain. The antigen is undetermined. Sampling of bone marrow took place during active disease in every patient. This entry is derived from a study of read filtering for tumor transcriptome and immune sequencing. In the study overall: Fewer than 10 patients were R-ISS I, about 16 were R-ISS II, about seven were R-ISS III. Transcriptome libraries were built from DNase-treated RNA.

The CDR3 has 14 amino acids. V shed 0 bases and J 3 bases; nucleotides not matched to a gene: 4. Per the germline V gene, CDR1 is DFQATT and CDR2 is SNEGSKA (reference sequence). Findings and limits, study-wide: Dropping single-read clonotypes raised IR-seq and RNA-seq shared-clonotype correlation.

From roughly 0.4 ug of RNA, a library with molecular barcoded alpha/delta and beta/gamma adaptors was made. TCRdb re-analysed the reads in MiXCR, keeping a single row per CDR3 protein. This table has fewer than 90,000 distinct CDR3 sequences, 9% to 15% appearing once. The sample was a population of CD138-negative cells sorted from bone marrow. The TCR originated in a donor at least 40 years old with multiple myeloma. The J gene is TRBJ2-5, the V gene TRBV20-1; TRBD1 aligns across 7 bases. The CDR3, as DNA: TGCAGTGCTAGAGATGGTACAGGGGAAGAGACCCAGTACTTC. Amino acid sequence: CSARDGTGEETQYF.